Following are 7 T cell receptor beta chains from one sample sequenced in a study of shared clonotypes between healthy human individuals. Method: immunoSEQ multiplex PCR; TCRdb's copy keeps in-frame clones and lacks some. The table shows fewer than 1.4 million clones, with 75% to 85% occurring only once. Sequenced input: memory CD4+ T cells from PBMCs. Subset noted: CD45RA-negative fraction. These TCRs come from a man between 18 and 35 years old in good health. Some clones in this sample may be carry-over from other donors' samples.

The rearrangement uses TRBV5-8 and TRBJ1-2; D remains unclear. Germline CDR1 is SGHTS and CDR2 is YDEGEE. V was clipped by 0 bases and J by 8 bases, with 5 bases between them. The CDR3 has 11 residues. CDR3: CASSLVFGYTF. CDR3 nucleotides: TGTGCCAGCAGCTTGGTTTTCGGCTACACCTTC.

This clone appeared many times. CDR3 region: CASTGTLQETQYF. The CDR3 DNA is TGTGCCAGCACTGGGACTCTACAAGAGACCCAGTACTTC. The chain uses TRBV2 and TRBJ2-5, with D possibly being TRBD2 (6 bases). V was clipped by 7 bases and J by 2 bases, with 11 bases between them. CDR1 SNHLY and CDR2 FYNNEI come from the germline V gene. This CDR3 contains 13 residues.

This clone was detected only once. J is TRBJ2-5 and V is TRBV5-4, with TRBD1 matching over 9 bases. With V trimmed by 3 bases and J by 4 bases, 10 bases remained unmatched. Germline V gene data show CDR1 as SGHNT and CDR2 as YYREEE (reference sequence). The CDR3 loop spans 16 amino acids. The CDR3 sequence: CASSSPNRGQVETQYF. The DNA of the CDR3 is TGTGCCAGCAGCTCCCCAAACAGGGGGCAGGTAGAGACCCAGTACTTC.

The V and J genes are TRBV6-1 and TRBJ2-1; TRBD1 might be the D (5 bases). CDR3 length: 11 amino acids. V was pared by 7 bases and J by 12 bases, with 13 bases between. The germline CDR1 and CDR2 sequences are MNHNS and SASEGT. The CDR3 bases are TGTGCCAGCACCCCCGCGACAGCGCAGTTCTTC. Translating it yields CASTPATAQFF.

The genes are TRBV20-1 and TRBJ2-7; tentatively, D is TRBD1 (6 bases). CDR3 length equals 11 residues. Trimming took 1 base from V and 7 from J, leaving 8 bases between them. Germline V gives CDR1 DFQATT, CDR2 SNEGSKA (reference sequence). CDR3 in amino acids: CSARGGQEQYF. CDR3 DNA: TGCAGTGCTAGAGGCGGACAGGAGCAGTACTTC.

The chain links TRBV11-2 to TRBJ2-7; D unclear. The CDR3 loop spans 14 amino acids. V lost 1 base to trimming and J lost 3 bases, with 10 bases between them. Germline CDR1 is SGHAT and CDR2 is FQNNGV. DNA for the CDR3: TGTGCCAGCAGCTTAGGCGGAATTTACTACGAGCAGTACTTC. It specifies CASSLGGIYYEQYF.

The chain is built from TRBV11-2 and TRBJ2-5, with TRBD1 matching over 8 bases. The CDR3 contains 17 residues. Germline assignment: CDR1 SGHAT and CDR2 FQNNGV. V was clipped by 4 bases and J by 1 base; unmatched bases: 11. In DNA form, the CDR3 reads TGTGCCAGCAGCTCATTAACCCACAGGGGGACCCAAGAGACCCAGTACTTC. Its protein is CASSSLTHRGTQETQYF.